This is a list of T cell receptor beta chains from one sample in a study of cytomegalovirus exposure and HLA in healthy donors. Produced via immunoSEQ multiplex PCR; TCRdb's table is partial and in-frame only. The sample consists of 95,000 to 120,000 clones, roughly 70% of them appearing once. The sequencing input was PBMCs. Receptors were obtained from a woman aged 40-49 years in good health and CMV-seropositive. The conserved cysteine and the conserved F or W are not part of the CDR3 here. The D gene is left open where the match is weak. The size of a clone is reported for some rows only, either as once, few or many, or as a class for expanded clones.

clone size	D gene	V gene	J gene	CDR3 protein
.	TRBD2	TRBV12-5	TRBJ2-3	ASGFGLAGGLKY
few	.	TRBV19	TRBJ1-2	ASSIEGSYYGYT
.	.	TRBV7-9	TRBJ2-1	ASSTWPGSGVNEQF
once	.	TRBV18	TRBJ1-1	ASSPTGENTEAF
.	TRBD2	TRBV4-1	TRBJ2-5	ASSLLLAGGPNKETQY
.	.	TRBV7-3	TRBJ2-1	ASSPTISGSNEQF
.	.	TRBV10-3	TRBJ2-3	AISESTQALAEGGDTQY
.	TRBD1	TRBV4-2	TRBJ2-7	ASSHDRGLYEQY
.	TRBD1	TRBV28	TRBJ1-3	ASSDPTGNSGNTIY
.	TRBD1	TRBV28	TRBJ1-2	ASSPPPGQGDYGYT
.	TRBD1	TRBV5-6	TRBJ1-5	ASSFTGTESQPQH
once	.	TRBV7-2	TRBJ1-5	ASSRQVNQPQH
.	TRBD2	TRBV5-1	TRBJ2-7	ASSPGGTSGDYEQY
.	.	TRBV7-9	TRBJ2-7	ASSLDDGGTSPY
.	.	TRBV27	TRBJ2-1	ASSLGRGSRNEQF
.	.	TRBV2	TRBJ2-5	ASSFWETETQY
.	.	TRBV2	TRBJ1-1	ASSADRRNTEAF
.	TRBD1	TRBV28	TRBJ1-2	ASNKQGQDYGYT
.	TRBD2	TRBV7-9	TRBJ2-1	ASSLRTSTEREQF
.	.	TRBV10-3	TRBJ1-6	AIRRQEDSPLH
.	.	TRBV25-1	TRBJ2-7	ASTRGYEQY
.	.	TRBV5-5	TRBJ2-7	ASSVYRDTKQY
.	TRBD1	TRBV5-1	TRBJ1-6	ASSLDRGPSSNSPLH
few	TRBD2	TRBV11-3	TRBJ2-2	ASSPRTSAGELF
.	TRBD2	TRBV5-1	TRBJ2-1	ASSSGLAVIADEQF
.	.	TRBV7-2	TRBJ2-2	ASSSTGQSNTGELF
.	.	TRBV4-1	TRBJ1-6	ASSHEGESDSPLH
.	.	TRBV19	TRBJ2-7	ASSTGNPPYGEQY
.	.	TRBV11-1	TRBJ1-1	ASSRNQGNTEAF
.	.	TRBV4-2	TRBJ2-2	ASSHTGVPRGELF
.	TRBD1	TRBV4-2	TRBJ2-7	ASTRQGAWYEQY
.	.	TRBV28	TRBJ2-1	ASSSQGPIRGNEQF
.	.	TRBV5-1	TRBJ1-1	ASSLEQNTEAF
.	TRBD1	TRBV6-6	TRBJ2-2	ASTAVTGGNTGELF
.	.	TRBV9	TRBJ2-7	ASSADTGWYEQY
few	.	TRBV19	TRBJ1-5	ASSTGHTSNQPQH
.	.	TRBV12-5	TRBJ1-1	ATMGGGTEAF
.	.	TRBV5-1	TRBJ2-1	ASSRVLAVTYNEQF
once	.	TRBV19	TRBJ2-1	ASSRGLSPYNEQF
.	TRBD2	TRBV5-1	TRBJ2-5	ASSFSGLAGALVETQY
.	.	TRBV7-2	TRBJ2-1	ASSLALSGKNEQF
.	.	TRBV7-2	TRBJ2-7	ASSFSGSYEQY
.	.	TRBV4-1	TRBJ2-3	ASSPQREGTDTQY
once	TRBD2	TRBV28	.	ASIKSGSSYEQY
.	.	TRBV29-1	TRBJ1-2	SVDNNYGYT